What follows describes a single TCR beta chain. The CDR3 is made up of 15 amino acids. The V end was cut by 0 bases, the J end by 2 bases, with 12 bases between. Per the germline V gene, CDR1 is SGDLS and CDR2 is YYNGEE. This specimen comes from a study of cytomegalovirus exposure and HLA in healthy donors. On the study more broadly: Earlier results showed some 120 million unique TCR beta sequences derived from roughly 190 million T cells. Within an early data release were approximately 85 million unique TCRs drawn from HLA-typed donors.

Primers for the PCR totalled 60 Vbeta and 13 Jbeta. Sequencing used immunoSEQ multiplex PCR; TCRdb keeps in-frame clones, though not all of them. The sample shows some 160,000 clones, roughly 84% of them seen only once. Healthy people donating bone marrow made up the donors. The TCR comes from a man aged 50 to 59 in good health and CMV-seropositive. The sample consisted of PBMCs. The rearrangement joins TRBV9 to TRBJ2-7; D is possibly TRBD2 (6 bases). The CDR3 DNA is TGTGCCAGCAGCGTAGATGGGGGGATCACCTACGAGCAGTACTTC. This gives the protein CASSVDGGITYEQYF.